Following are 26 T cell receptor beta chains from one sample sequenced in a study of cytomegalovirus exposure and HLA in healthy donors. With 60 Vbeta and 13 Jbeta primers, the PCR was carried out. Libraries were prepared by immunoSEQ multiplex PCR; TCRdb keeps only in-frame clonotypes and omits some of them. The data hold 90,000 to 130,000 clones, with roughly 86% observed a single time. Sequencing was performed on PBMCs. Receptors originate from a man aged 40-49 years in good health and CMV-seronegative.

The chain is built from TRBV5-1 and TRBJ1-2; TRBD1 matches 7 bases. Germline V gene lookup returns CDR1 SGHRS and CDR2 YFSETQ. CDR3 size: 13 residues. V was clipped by 4 bases and J by 8 bases; unmatched bases: 8. The CDR3 region is CASSRLGTEGYTF. CDR3 sequence (DNA): TGCGCCAGCAGCCGCCTAGGGACAGAGGGCTACACCTTC. Using reference TRBV5-1 and TRBJ1-2 for the parts outside the CDR3, the full variable domain is KAGVTQTPRYLIKTRGQQVTLSCSPISGHRSVSWYQQTPGQGLQFLFEYFSETQRNKGNFPGRFSGRQFSNSRSEMNVSTLELGDSALYLCASSRLGTEGYTFGSGTRLTVV.

The chain is built from TRBV5-6 and TRBJ1-1, with TRBD1 matching 9 bases. Per germline, CDR1 SGHDT and CDR2 YYEEEE. The CDR3 extends over 14 amino acids. The J segment lost 11 bases and the V segment lost 4 bases, leaving 12 bases of the junction unmatched. The CDR3 region is CASSAFRDRVEAFF. CDR3 bases: TGTGCCAGCAGCGCCTTCAGGGACAGGGTCGAGGCTTTCTTT.

This clone was seen more than once but under ten times. The chain has TRBV2 and TRBJ2-1, with D maybe TRBD1 (6 bases). The ends were cut back, 1 base at V and 6 bases at J, with 13 bases in the middle. Germline loops: CDR1 SNHLY, CDR2 FYNNEI. There are 15 residues in the CDR3. The DNA of the CDR3 is TGTGCCAGCAGTGAAGAAGGCAGGGGCGGCAATGAGCAGTTCTTC. Translation gives CASSEEGRGGNEQFF.

The V and J genes are TRBV4-3 and TRBJ2-3; the D gene is possibly TRBD2 (5 bases). The CDR3 length is 15 residues. Trimming stripped 3 bases from V and 5 bases from J, with 15 bases between. In germline, CDR1 is LGHNA, CDR2 YSLEER. The CDR3 spells CASSHERTLQDTQYF. CDR3 bases: TGCGCCAGCAGCCACGAAAGGACTCTTCAAGATACGCAGTATTTT.

The J gene is TRBJ1-3, the V gene TRBV9; D is unresolved. CDR1 is SGDLS and CDR2 is YYNGEE in the germline V gene. CDR3 length: 16 residues. The V end was cut by 0 bases, the J end by 1 base, with 11 bases between. The CDR3 sequence is CASSVDAGPSGNTIYF. The CDR3 DNA reads TGTGCCAGCAGCGTAGATGCAGGTCCATCTGGAAACACCATATATTTT.

The chain employs TRBV6-6 and TRBJ2-2, with TRBD1 identical over 11 bases. Germline V gives CDR1 MNHNY, CDR2 SVGAGI (reference sequence). The CDR3 sequence is 16 residues long. The ends lost 2 bases at V and 5 bases at J; junction bases unmatched: 4. The chain's CDR3 is CASSYPDRGRTGELFF. CDR3 bases: TGTGCCAGCAGTTACCCGGACAGGGGGCGGACCGGGGAGCTGTTTTTT.

The V call is TRBV6-5, the J call TRBJ1-6; 8 nucleotides match TRBD1. This CDR3 has 15 amino acids. V lost 6 bases and J lost 7; bases outside the gene matches: 8. Germline V CDR1 and CDR2: MNHEY, SVGAGI. The CDR3 region is CASRQGGTHNSPLHF. The CDR3 DNA is TGTGCCAGCAGACAGGGGGGGACTCACAATTCACCCCTCCACTTT.

This sequence joins TRBV2 and TRBJ1-5; the match to TRBD1 covers 7 bases. Germline CDR1 reads SNHLY; CDR2 reads FYNNEI. V was clipped by 4 bases and J by 7 bases; unmatched bases: 10. This CDR3 region has 15 residues. CDR3 bases: TGTGCCAGCAGTGTTACAGGGGCATTGGAACAGCCCCAGCATTTT. Amino acid sequence: CASSVTGALEQPQHF.

The CDR3: CASTLRAGGSYEQYF. The CDR3, as DNA: TGTGCCAGCACCCTTAGAGCGGGGGGCTCCTACGAGCAGTACTTC. V usage is TRBV2 and J usage is TRBJ2-7; 9 bases agree with TRBD2. Germline values: CDR1 SNHLY, CDR2 FYNNEI. V lost 7 bases and J lost 0; bases outside the gene matches: 7. The CDR3 is 15 residues long.

In this sample, this clone turned up once. V is TRBV28 and J is TRBJ1-3; 9 nucleotides agree with TRBD1. From germline, CDR1 is MDHEN and CDR2 SYDVKM. Trimming removed 6 bases from V and 0 bases from J; junction bases left unmatched: 3. The CDR3 totals 15 residues. In nucleotides, the CDR3 is TGTGCCAGCAGAAACAGGGGGCCCTCTGGAAACACCATATATTTT. This sequence encodes CASRNRGPSGNTIYF.

The chain recombines TRBV25-1 with TRBJ1-2; D not resolved. CDR3 size: 12 residues. Deletions cut 4 bases from V and 4 bases from J, with 7 bases between. Per the germline V gene, CDR1 is MGHDK and CDR2 is SYGVNS. The CDR3, as DNA: TGTGCCAGCAGTGGCGACTCCTATGGCTACACCTTC. It specifies CASSGDSYGYTF.

This clone was counted a single time. A junction end diverges from the germline sequence, so it may reflect a read error. The chain joins TRBV5-6 to TRBJ2-7; D is possibly TRBD2 (5 bases). Germline lookup yields CDR1 SGHDT and CDR2 YYEEEE. The CDR3 consists of 13 residues. The CDR3 here is CASSFAGTYEQYF. The CDR3 nucleotides are TGTGCTAGCAGCTTTGCGGGTACCTACGAGCAGTACTTC. The whole variable domain, filled in from reference TRBV5-6 and TRBJ2-7, reads DAGVTQSPTHLIKTRGQQVTLRCSPKSGHDTVSWYQQALGQGPQFIFQYYEEEERQRGNFPDRFSGHQFPNYSSELNVNALLLGDSALYLCASSFAGTYEQYFGPGTRLTVT.

This clone was detected only once. The chain recombines TRBV18 with TRBJ2-1, with 8 bases that match TRBD2. V shed 1 base, J shed 3 bases, and the junction held 2 bases outside the gene matches. Germline CDR1 KGHSH, CDR2 LQKENI. The CDR3 extends over 15 amino acids. The chain's CDR3 is CASSPLLADYNEQFF. CDR3 nucleotide sequence: TGTGCCAGCTCACCACTACTAGCGGACTACAATGAGCAGTTCTTC.

The chain uses TRBV6-6 and TRBJ1-1, with D possibly TRBD1 on 6 matching bases. CDR3 size: 15 residues. The V end lost 2 bases, the J end lost 5 bases, and 15 bases lay between the germline ends. Germline CDR1 MNHNY, CDR2 SVGAGI (reference sequence). Here the CDR3 reads CASSYAWQGNTEAFF. The CDR3 nucleotides are TGTGCCAGCAGTTACGCTTGGCAGGGGAATACTGAAGCTTTCTTT.

V is TRBV9 and J is TRBJ2-1; possible D gene TRBD2, 5 bases. In germline, CDR1 is SGDLS, CDR2 YYNGEE. Trimming removed 4 bases at V and 10 bases at J, with 27 bases between. This CDR3 spans 17 amino acids. The CDR3 sequence: CASSPRPSTAGGGEQFF. The DNA of the CDR3 is TGTGCCAGCAGCCCTCGACCGTCGACCGCAGGAGGTGGGGAGCAGTTCTTC.

The DNA for the CDR3 is TGTGCCAGCAGGTGGACAGCCCAAGAGACCCAGTACTTC. Its translation: CASRWTAQETQYF. J is TRBJ2-5 and V is TRBV6-1; D is possibly TRBD1 (6 bases). The ends were cut back, 6 bases at V and 1 base at J, with 9 bases in the middle. CDR1 and CDR2 (germline): MNHNS, SASEGT. The CDR3 has 13 amino acids.

The chain couples TRBV29-1 to TRBJ2-1; D is uncertain. Trimming removed 8 bases at V and 0 bases at J, with 5 bases between. Germline lookup yields CDR1 SQVTM and CDR2 ANQGSEA. The CDR3 covers 11 residues. This chain's CDR3 is CSSSSYNEQFF. The CDR3 nucleotides are TGCAGCTCGAGCTCCTACAATGAGCAGTTCTTC.

The rearrangement joins TRBV27 to TRBJ1-3; the match to TRBD1 covers 8 bases. Per germline, CDR1 MNHEY and CDR2 SMNVEV (reference sequence). The CDR3 covers 15 residues. Trimming at V came to 5 bases and at J to 4 bases, leaving 7 bases not matched to a gene. The CDR3 DNA follows: TGTGCCAGCAGTCCCCACAGGGGGTCAGGAAACACCATATATTTT. Its translation: CASSPHRGSGNTIYF.

The chain uses TRBV2 and TRBJ2-2; 8 bases align to TRBD1. V was clipped by 6 bases and J by 1 base; unmatched bases: 4. The germline V gene encodes CDR1 SNHLY and CDR2 FYNNEI. The CDR3 covers 15 residues. The CDR3 reads CASRDRDQNTGELFF. DNA of the CDR3: TGTGCCAGCAGGGACAGGGACCAGAACACCGGGGAGCTGTTTTTT.

This clone was found a few times. The rearrangement joins TRBV5-1 to TRBJ1-1, with unresolved D. Trimming pared 3 bases from V and 3 bases from J, leaving 12 bases between. The CDR3 totals 14 residues. CDR1 SGHRS and CDR2 YFSETQ come from the germline V gene. This CDR3 reads CASSSRGGYTEAFF. The DNA for the CDR3 is TGCGCCAGCAGCTCCCGAGGAGGTTACACTGAAGCTTTCTTT. Using reference TRBV5-1 and TRBJ1-1 for the parts outside the CDR3, the full variable domain is KAGVTQTPRYLIKTRGQQVTLSCSPISGHRSVSWYQQTPGQGLQFLFEYFSETQRNKGNFPGRFSGRQFSNSRSEMNVSTLELGDSALYLCASSSRGGYTEAFFGQGTRLTVV.

The chain has TRBV29-1 and TRBJ1-5; D gene ambiguous. CDR1 and CDR2 from the germline V gene are SQVTM and ANQGSEA. V lost 7 bases, J lost 5 bases, and 15 bases lay in between. The CDR3 is 13 residues long. The CDR3: CSAVSSADQPQHF. CDR3 nucleotides: TGCAGCGCCGTCAGTTCAGCGGATCAGCCCCAGCATTTT.

This clone was counted only a few times. The chain links TRBV28 to TRBJ1-1; 7 bases agree with TRBD1. This CDR3 is 16 amino acids long. V lost 8 bases to trimming and J lost 1 base; unmatched junction nucleotides: 13. Germline CDR1 and CDR2: MDHEN and SYDVKM. CDR3 amino acids: CASGRPDRAKNTEAFF. The CDR3 DNA follows: TGTGCCAGCGGGAGGCCCGACAGGGCCAAGAACACTGAAGCTTTCTTT.

V usage is TRBV13 and J usage is TRBJ1-3; D is possibly TRBD1 (6 bases). CDR1 and CDR2 (germline): PRHDT, FYEKMQ (reference sequence). This CDR3 contains 15 residues. V was cut by 2 bases and J by 4 bases, with 12 bases left in between. The CDR3 DNA is TGTGCCAGCAGCTTACCAGGGGCGCGGGGAAACACCATATATTTT. It yields the protein CASSLPGARGNTIYF.

This clone appeared once. The chain couples TRBV9 to TRBJ2-3; 13 nucleotides align to TRBD2. The CDR3 is made up of 16 amino acids. The V segment lost 5 bases and the J segment 3 bases; nucleotides outside the gene matches: 6. The germline CDR1 and CDR2 sequences are SGDLS and YYNGEE. CDR3 loop: CASRPVGLAGTDTQYF. The CDR3 DNA is TGTGCCAGCAGACCAGTGGGACTAGCGGGGACAGATACGCAGTATTTT.

The table lists this clone with a few counts. The chain employs TRBV5-1 and TRBJ2-3, with 7 bases lining up with TRBD2. This CDR3 contains 15 residues. V lost 1 base, J lost 2 bases, and 4 bases stayed unmatched. Germline values: CDR1 SGHRS, CDR2 YFSETQ. The chain's CDR3 is CASSLYGGTTDTQYF. CDR3 DNA: TGCGCCAGCAGCTTGTACGGGGGGACCACAGATACGCAGTATTTT. Drawing the rest from reference TRBV5-1 and TRBJ2-3, the complete variable domain is KAGVTQTPRYLIKTRGQQVTLSCSPISGHRSVSWYQQTPGQGLQFLFEYFSETQRNKGNFPGRFSGRQFSNSRSEMNVSTLELGDSALYLCASSLYGGTTDTQYFGPGTRLTVL.

V and J are TRBV7-7 and TRBJ2-1, with TRBD2 matching over 7 bases. The ends lost 5 bases at V and 4 bases at J; junction bases unmatched: 8. CDR1 and CDR2 (germline): SSHAT, FNYEAQ (reference sequence). CDR3 length: 15 residues. As DNA, the CDR3 is TGTGCCAGCAGCGCCCAGAGCGGGGCTTACAATGAGCAGTTCTTC. The encoded protein is CASSAQSGAYNEQFF.